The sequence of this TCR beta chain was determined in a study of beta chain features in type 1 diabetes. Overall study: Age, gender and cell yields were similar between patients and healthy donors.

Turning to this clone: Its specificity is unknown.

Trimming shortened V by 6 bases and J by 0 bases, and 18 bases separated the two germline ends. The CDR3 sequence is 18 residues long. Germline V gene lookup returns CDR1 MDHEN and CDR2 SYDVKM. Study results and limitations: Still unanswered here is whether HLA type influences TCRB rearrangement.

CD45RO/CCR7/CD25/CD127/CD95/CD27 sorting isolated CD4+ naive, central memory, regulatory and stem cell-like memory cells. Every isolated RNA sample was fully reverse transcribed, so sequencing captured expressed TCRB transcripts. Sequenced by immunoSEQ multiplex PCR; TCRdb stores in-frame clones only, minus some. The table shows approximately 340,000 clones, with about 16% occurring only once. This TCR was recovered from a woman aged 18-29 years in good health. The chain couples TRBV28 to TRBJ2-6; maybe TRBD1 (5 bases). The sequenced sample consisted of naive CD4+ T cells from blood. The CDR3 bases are TGTGCCAGCAGCTTCTCAGGGCCACGATCCTCTGGGGCCAACGTCCTGACTTTC. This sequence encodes CASSFSGPRSSGANVLTF.